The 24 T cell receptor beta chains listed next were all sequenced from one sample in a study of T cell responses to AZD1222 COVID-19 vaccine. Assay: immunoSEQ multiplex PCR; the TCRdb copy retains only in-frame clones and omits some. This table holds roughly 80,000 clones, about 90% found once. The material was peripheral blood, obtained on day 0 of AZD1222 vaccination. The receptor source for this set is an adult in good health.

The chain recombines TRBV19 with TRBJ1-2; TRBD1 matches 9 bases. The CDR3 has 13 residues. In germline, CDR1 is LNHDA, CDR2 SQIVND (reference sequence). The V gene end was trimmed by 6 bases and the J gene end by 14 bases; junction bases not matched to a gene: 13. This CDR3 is CASRSGTGRFGTF. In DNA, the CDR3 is TGTGCCAGTAGGTCCGGGACAGGGCGCTTCGGGACCTTC. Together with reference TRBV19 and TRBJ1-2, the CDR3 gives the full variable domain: DGGITQSPKYLFRKEGQNVTLSCEQNLNHDAMYWYRQDPGQGLRLIYYSQIVNDFQKGDIAEGYSVSREKKESFPLTVTSAQKNPTAFYLCASRSGTGRFGTFGSGTRLTVV.

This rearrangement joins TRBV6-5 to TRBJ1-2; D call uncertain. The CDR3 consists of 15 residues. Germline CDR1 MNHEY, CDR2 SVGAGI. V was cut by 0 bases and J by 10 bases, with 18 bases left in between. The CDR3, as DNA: TGTGCCAGCAGTTACTCGAGTGCAGGCGGTAAGGCCTACACCTTC. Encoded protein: CASSYSSAGGKAYTF.

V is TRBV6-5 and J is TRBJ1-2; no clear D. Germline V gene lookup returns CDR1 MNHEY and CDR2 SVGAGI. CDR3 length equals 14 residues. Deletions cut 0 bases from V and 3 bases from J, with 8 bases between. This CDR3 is CASSYSGLYYGYTF. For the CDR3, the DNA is TGTGCCAGCAGTTACTCGGGTCTGTACTATGGCTACACCTTC.

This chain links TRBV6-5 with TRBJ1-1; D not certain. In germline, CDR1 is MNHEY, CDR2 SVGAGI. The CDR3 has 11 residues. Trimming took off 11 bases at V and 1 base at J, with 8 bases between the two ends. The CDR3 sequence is CAGRGNTEAFF. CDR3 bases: TGTGCCGGCCGAGGGAACACTGAAGCTTTCTTT.

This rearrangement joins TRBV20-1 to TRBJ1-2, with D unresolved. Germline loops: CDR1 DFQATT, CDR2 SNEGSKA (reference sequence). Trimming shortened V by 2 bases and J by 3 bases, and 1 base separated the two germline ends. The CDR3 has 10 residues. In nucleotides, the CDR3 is TGCAGTGCTAGACACTATGGCTACACCTTC. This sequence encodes CSARHYGYTF.

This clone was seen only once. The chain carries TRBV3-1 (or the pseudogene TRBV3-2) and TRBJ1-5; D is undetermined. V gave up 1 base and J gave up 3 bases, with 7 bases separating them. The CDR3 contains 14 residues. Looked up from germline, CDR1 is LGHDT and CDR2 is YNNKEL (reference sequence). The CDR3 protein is CASSQAQTNQPQHF. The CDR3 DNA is TGTGCCAGCAGCCAAGCACAGACCAATCAGCCCCAGCATTTT.

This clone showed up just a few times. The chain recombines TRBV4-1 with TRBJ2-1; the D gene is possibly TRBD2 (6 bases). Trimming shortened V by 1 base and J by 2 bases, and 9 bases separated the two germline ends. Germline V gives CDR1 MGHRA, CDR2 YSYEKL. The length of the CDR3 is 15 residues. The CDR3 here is CASSQVASAYNEQFF. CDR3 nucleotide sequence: TGCGCCAGCAGCCAAGTCGCTAGCGCCTACAATGAGCAGTTCTTC.

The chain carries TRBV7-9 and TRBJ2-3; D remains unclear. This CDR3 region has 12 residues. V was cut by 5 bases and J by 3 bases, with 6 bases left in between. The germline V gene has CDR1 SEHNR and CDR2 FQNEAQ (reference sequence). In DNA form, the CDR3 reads TGTGCCAGCAGCCAAGGGACAGATACGCAGTATTTT. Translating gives CASSQGTDTQYF. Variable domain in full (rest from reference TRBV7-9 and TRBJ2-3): DTGVSQNPRHKITKRGQNVTFRCDPISEHNRLYWYRQTLGQGPEFLTYFQNEAQLEKSRLLSDRFSAERPKGSFSTLEIQRTEQGDSAMYLCASSQGTDTQYFGPGTRLTVL.

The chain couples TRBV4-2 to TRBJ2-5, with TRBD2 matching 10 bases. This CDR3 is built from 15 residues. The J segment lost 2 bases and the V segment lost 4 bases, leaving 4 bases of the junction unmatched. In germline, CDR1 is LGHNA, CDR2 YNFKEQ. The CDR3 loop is CASSPSGGLQETQYF. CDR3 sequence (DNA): TGTGCCAGCAGCCCTAGCGGGGGCCTACAAGAGACCCAGTACTTC.

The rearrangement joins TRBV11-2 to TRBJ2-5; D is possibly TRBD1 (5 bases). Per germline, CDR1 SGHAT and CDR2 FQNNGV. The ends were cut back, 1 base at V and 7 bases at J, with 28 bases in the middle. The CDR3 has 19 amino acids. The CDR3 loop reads CASSLVIPQGIVLVGTQYF. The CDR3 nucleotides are TGTGCCAGCAGCTTAGTTATCCCCCAGGGAATAGTCCTGGTGGGGACCCAGTACTTC.

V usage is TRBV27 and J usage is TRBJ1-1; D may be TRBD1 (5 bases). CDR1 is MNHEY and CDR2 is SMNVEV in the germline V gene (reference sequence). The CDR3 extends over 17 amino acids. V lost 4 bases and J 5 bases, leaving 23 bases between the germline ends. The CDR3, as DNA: TGTGCCAGCAGTTCTGCGCAGGGTTACATTCGAGGGACTGAAGCTTTCTTT. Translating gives CASSSAQGYIRGTEAFF.

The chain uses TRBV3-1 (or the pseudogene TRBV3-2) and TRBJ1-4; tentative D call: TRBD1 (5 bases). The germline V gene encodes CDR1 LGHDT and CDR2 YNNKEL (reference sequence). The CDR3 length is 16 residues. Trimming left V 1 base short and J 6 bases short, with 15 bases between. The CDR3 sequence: CASSQGYTQGDEKLFF. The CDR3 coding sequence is TGTGCCAGCAGCCAAGGTTATACCCAGGGCGATGAAAAACTGTTTTTT.

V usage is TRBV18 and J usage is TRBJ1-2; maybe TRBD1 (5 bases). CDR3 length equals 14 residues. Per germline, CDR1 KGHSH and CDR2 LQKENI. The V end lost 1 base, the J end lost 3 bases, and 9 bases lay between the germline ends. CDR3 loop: CASSPQQDYYGYTF. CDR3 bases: TGTGCCAGCTCACCACAACAGGACTACTATGGCTACACCTTC.

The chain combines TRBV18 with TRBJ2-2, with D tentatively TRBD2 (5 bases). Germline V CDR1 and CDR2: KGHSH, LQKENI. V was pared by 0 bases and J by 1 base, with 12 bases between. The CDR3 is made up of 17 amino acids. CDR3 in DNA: TGTGCCAGCTCACCACCAGTTTGGGCGGGGAACACCGGGGAGCTGTTTTTT. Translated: CASSPPVWAGNTGELFF.

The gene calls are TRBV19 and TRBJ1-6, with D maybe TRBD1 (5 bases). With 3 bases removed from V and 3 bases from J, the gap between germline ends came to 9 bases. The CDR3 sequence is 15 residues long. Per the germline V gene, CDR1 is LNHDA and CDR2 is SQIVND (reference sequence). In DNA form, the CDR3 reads TGTGCCAGTAGTATCCAGGGCGTCTATAATTCACCCCTCCACTTT. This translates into CASSIQGVYNSPLHF.

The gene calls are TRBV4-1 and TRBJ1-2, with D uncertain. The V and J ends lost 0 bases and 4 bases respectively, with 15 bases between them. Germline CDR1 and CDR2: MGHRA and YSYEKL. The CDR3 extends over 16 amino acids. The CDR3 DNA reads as TGCGCCAGCAGCCAAGATGTCGTAGGTGTCCCCTATGGCTACACCTTC. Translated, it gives CASSQDVVGVPYGYTF.

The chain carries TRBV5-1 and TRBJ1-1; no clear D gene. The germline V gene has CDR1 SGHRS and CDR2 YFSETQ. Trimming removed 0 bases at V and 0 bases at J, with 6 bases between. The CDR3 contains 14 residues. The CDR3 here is CASSLDSLNTEAFF. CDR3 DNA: TGCGCCAGCAGCTTGGACAGTTTGAACACTGAAGCTTTCTTT.

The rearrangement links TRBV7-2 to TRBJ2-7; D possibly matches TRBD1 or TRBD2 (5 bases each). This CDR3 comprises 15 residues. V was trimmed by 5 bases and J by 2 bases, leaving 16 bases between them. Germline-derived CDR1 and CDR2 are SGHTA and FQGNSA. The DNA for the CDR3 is TGTGCCAGCAGCCCCGGGTTTCTGGGACCCTACGAGCAGTACTTC. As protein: CASSPGFLGPYEQYF.

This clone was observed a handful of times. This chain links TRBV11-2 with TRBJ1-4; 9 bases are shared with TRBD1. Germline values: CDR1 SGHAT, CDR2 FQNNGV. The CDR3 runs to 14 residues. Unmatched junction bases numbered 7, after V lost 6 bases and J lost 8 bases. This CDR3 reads CASSNRGRREKLFF. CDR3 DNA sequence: TGTGCCAGCAGTAACAGGGGGCGGCGGGAAAAACTGTTTTTT.

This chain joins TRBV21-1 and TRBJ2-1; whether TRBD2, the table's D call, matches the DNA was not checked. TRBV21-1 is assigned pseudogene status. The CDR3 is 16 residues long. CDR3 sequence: CASSKAASGVYNEQFF. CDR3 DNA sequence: TGTGCCAGCAGCAAAGCGGCTAGCGGGGTTTACAATGAGCAGTTCTTC.

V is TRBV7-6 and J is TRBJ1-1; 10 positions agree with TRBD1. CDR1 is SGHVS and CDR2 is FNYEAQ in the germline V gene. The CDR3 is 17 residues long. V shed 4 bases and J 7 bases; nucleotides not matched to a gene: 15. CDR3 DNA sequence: TGTGCCAGCAGCTCAACCCCTTCCGACAGGGGGCAGGGTGAAGCTTTCTTT. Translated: CASSSTPSDRGQGEAFF.

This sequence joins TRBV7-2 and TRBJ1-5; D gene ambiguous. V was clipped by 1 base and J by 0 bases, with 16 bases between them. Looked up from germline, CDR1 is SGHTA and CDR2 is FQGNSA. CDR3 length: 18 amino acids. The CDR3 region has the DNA TGTGCCAGCAGCTTAGATTCTATTCTTAGTCCTAGCAATCAGCCCCAGCATTTT. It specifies CASSLDSILSPSNQPQHF. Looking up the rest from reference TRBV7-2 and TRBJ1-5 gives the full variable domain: GAGVSQSPSNKVTEKGKDVELRCDPISGHTALYWYRQSLGQGLEFLIYFQGNSAPDKSGLPSDRFSAERTGGSVSTLTIQRTQQEDSAVYLCASSLDSILSPSNQPQHFGDGTRLSIL.

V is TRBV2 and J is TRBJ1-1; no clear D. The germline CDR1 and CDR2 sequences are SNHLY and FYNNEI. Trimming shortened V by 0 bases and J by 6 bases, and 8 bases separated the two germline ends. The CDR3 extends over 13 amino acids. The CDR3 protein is CASSEARRPEAFF. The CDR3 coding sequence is TGTGCCAGCAGTGAAGCGCGGCGACCTGAAGCTTTCTTT.

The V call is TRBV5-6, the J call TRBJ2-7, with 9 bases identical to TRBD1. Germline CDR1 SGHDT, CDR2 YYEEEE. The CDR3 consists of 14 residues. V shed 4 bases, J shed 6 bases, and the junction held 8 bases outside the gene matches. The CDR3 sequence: CASSPDRGFGEQYF. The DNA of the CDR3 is TGTGCCAGCAGCCCCGACAGGGGGTTCGGCGAGCAGTACTTC.